Below, one T cell receptor (beta chain) is given with its context. What it binds is unknown. Cultured CD4+ T-cell DNA underwent Oncomine TCR Beta short-read sequencing. After culture, CD4+ T cells served as the source for genomic DNA extraction. TCRdb itself ran the PCR reads through MiXCR, one entry per CDR3 protein. This table has under 15,000 distinct CDR3 sequences, about 56% appearing once. Germline CDR1 and CDR2: SGHTA and FQGNSA. CDR3 length equals 13 residues. Trimming pared 6 bases from V and 9 bases from J, leaving 12 bases between. This sample stems from a study of vaccination and CD4 T cells after COVID-19. Study-wide background: Some control cultures received a CEFX pool, which served as the positive control. Others received an HIV-1 Nef pool or no peptide.

General study results and limits: Going from approximately 21 to 38, median SARS-CoV-2-reactive clonotypes did not rise significantly.

Treatment noted: roughly nine-day PBMC culture with coronavirus spike peptide pools or control peptides (ViraFEST assay). Expanded clonotypes were found by TCR sequencing after peptide-pool stimulation (ViraFEST). The sequence was obtained from a human donor who had recovered from COVID-19. The rearrangement links TRBV7-2 to TRBJ1-6, with D hard to call. The source material was CD4+ T cells from blood, cultured in vitro. CDR3 region: CASSRESGSPLHF. The CDR3 nucleotides read TGTGCCAGCAGTAGGGAAAGTGGTTCACCCCTCCACTTT. Full variable domain (remainder filled in from reference TRBV7-2 and TRBJ1-6): GAGVSQSPSNKVTEKGKDVELRCDPISGHTALYWYRQSLGQGLEFLIYFQGNSAPDKSGLPSDRFSAERTGGSVSTLTIQRTQQEDSAVYLCASSRESGSPLHFGNGTRLTVT.